The subject of this entry is one T cell receptor (beta chain). Its antigen is as yet unknown. On the day of bone marrow donation, the related graft donor provided peripheral blood. The CDR3 is 15 amino acids. CDR1 is SGHVS, CDR2 FNYEAQ, per germline. The ends were cut back, 3 bases at V and 4 bases at J, with 14 bases in the middle. This record belongs to a study of T cells after posttransplantation cyclophosphamide. Study results and caveats: Blood and skin or GI T cell repertoires showed limited TRB overlap.

Assay used: immunoSEQ multiplex PCR; TCRdb lists only in-frame clones, some missing. There are 40,000 or so clones in the sample, none observed a single time. The source of this sequence is a man between 25 and 39 years old in good health and a related stem cell transplant donor. The J gene is TRBJ2-3, the V gene TRBV7-6; tentatively, D is TRBD2 (7 bases). Sequenced sample: PBMCs. The CDR3 DNA follows: TGTGCCAGCAGCTTCGCGGGGGCCGGCGCAGATACGCAGTATTTT. Translating it yields CASSFAGAGADTQYF.